Sequencing of this T cell receptor (beta chain) was carried out in a study of blood T cell repertoires in COVID-19. V was pared by 2 bases and J by 8 bases, with 9 bases between. Germline CDR1 MGHDK, CDR2 SYGVNS. This CDR3 has 12 residues. The protocol was immunoSEQ multiplex PCR, while the TCRdb copy is restricted to in-frame clones and leaves out a portion. The sample gives about 260,000 clones, about 91% of which show up once; around 2.8% is in the top ten. The clonotype was recovered from a man between 35 and 55 years old who had been exposed to COVID-19. This chain uses TRBV25-1 with TRBJ1-2; TRBD1 might be the D (5 bases). Input material: PBMCs or T cells enriched from blood (not recorded which). The CDR3 DNA reads as TGTGCCAGCAGTGAAGGGGCAGACGGCTACACCTTC. Its translation: CASSEGADGYTF.